This TCR beta chain comes out of a study of response to subunit inactivated influenza vaccine. Notes on the study in general: The authors proposed limited new T cell recruitment per seasonal influenza vaccination.

This CDR3 has 14 amino acids. Germline loops: CDR1 ENHRY, CDR2 SYGVKD. Trimming at V came to 10 bases and at J to 0 bases, leaving 8 bases not matched to a gene. TCRdb itself ran the RT-PCR reads through MiXCR, one entry per CDR3 protein. Among 400,000 to 650,000 distinct CDR3 sequences listed, approximately 7.3% were seen once. To note about this clonotype: Its target is not known.

This specimen was PBMCs from blood, taken 23 to 25 months after vaccination. The sequence came from a man between 45 and 75 years old who received an inactivated influenza vaccine. V and J are TRBV10-3 and TRBJ2-7, with 8 bases matching TRBD1. This CDR3 is CATTGQGGSYEQYF. DNA of the CDR3: TGTGCCACCACCGGACAGGGTGGCTCCTACGAGCAGTACTTC.